Listed below are T cell receptor beta chains from one sample, sequenced in a study of regulatory T cells in long-lasting Graves disease. Each CDR3 protein gets one entry after TCRdb re-called the multiplex PCR reads with MiXCR. The repertoire holds fewer than 450,000 distinct CDR3 sequences, with approximately 15% as singletons. These sequences were also reported in another study, on T cells in Graves' hyperthyroidism and ophthalmopathy.

This sample comprised peripheral blood mononuclear cells (PBMCs), obtained at new diagnosis, from a patient treated with antithyroid drugs. The receptors shown here come from a middle-aged woman with Graves disease. Each CDR3 is given with its conserved first and last residue. D genes are given only for firm matches. Clone size is given for some rows only: seen once, a few or many times, or a class if the clone is expanded.

v_gene	abundance	d_gene	j_gene	CDR3aa	CDR3nt
TRBV29-1	many	TRBD2	TRBJ2-2	CSVRAGGIFPGELFF	TGCAGCGTAAGGGCGGGGGGGATCTTCCCCGGGGAGCTGTTTTTT
TRBV6-1	NA	NA	TRBJ2-1	CASSPLRLSSYNEQFF	TGTGCCAGCAGTCCTTTGCGCTTGAGCTCCTACAATGAGCAGTTCTTC
TRBV5-1	many	TRBD2	TRBJ2-1	CASSFQTSGRYNEQFF	TGCGCCAGCAGCTTTCAGACTAGCGGGAGGTACAATGAGCAGTTCTTC
TRBV2	NA	TRBD2	TRBJ2-1	CASSGLAGNEQFF	TGTGCCAGCAGTGGACTAGCGGGAAATGAGCAGTTCTTC
TRBV27	many	TRBD1	TRBJ2-2	CASSFAGTGLTGELFF	TGTGCCAGCAGTTTTGCCGGGACAGGGCTCACCGGGGAGCTGTTTTTT
TRBV6-2/TRBV6-3	few	TRBD2	TRBJ2-7	CASGLAGKYEQYF	TGTGCCAGCGGACTAGCGGGAAAATACGAGCAGTACTTC
TRBV29-1	few	NA	TRBJ1-1	CSVDGTRREAFF	TGCAGCGTTGACGGGACACGGAGGGAAGCTTTCTTT
TRBV11-1	few	TRBD1	TRBJ2-7	CASSAYRDRTYEQYF	TGTGCCAGCAGCGCATACCGGGACAGAACCTACGAGCAGTACTTC
TRBV14	NA	TRBD1	TRBJ2-7	CASSPLTGGVSLQYF	TGTGCCAGCAGCCCGTTGACAGGGGGAGTTAGTCTGCAGTACTTC
TRBV24-1	NA	TRBD2	TRBJ2-1	CATSDFEAGRGVQFF	TGTGCCACCAGTGATTTTGAGGCAGGGAGGGGTGTGCAGTTCTTC
TRBV2	many	TRBD1	TRBJ2-7	CASSIVVQGSVEQYF	TGTGCCAGCAGTATCGTAGTACAGGGGTCGGTCGAGCAGTACTTC
TRBV6-1	many	NA	TRBJ2-7	CASRGVRDPDPYEQYF	TGTGCCAGCAGGGGGGTCCGGGACCCCGACCCCTACGAGCAGTACTTC
TRBV7-8	many	TRBD2	TRBJ2-7	CASSLGPGGSGSLPYEQYF	TGTGCCAGCAGCTTAGGTCCCGGGGGTAGCGGGAGCTTACCCTACGAGCAGTACTTC
TRBV5-6	few	NA	TRBJ2-2	CASSRTNPGELFF	TGTGCCAGCAGCCGTACTAACCCCGGGGAGCTGTTTTTT
TRBV20-1	many	TRBD1	TRBJ2-5	CSARPTGVETQYF	TGCAGTGCTAGGCCTACAGGGGTTGAGACCCAGTACTTC
TRBV7-2	many	TRBD1	TRBJ1-2	CASRQGAGYGYTF	TGTGCCAGCAGACAGGGGGCTGGCTATGGCTACACCTTC